A selection of T cell receptor beta chains follows, all from one sample in a study of T-cell memory formation after mild COVID-19. One entry per CDR3 protein results from TCRdb running MiXCR on the 5' RACE reads. This repertoire shows 340,000 or so distinct CDR3 sequences, 13% found once; its top ten account for about a fifth. The specimen was PBMCs or a T cell subset sorted from them (not recorded which). Receptors originate from a young man who had mild COVID-19 (a few samples of this study predate the infection). Cell type and time point are not known. CDR3s include the opening cysteine and the closing phenylalanine or tryptophan. Each record gives: J gene, V gene, D gene, clone size, CDR3 DNA, CDR3 protein. The D gene is left open where the match is weak. Where a row states a size, it is once, few, many or the class of an expanded clone; other rows omit it.

>TRBJ1-4|TRBV4-2|NA|few
TGTGCCAGCAGCCAAGAGCTAGGGGCGAGTGAAAAACTGTTTTTT
CASSQELGASEKLFF
>TRBJ2-1|TRBV5-8|NA|NA
TGTGCCAGCAGCCTCTGGGGTCAGAATGAGCAGTTCTTC
CASSLWGQNEQFF
>TRBJ2-5|TRBV12-3/TRBV12-4|NA|NA
TGTGCCAGCAGTTTTAGAAGGGCCCAGTACTTC
CASSFRRAQYF
>TRBJ2-5|TRBV19|NA|few
TGTGCCAGTATGATAGGAGACGGTTTAGAGACCCAGTACTTC
CASMIGDGLETQYF
>TRBJ2-1|TRBV7-2|NA|few
TGTGCCAGCAGCTTAAGCTCGGGCTACAATGAGCAGTTCTTC
CASSLSSGYNEQFF
>TRBJ2-2|TRBV6-1|NA|NA
TGTGCCAGCAGTGCCAGGGGAACCGGGGAGCTGTTTTTT
CASSARGTGELFF
>TRBJ2-5|TRBV20-1|NA|NA
TGCAGTGGGGGGCCCGGCGAGACCCAGTACTTC
CSGGPGETQYF
>TRBJ2-2|TRBV7-9|NA|once
TGTGCCAGCAGGGGTAGAGAGGGGAACACCGGGGAGCTGTTTTTT
CASRGREGNTGELFF
>TRBJ1-5|TRBV7-2|NA|few
TGTGCCAGCAGCTTACAGAGCAATCAGCCCCAGCATTTT
CASSLQSNQPQHF
>TRBJ1-2|TRBV30|NA|NA
TGTGCCTGGGCCCTCACAGGGTATGGCTACACCTTC
CAWALTGYGYTF
>TRBJ2-5|TRBV9|NA|NA
TGTGCCAGCAGCGTAGGGATTGGGACCTCTACCGCGGAGACCCAGTACTTC
CASSVGIGTSTAETQYF
>TRBJ1-1|TRBV20-1|TRBD1|many
TGCAGTGCTAGAGATACGGGCAGGGGGTCTATAAACACTGAAGCTTTCTTT
CSARDTGRGSINTEAFF
>TRBJ1-1|TRBV4-1|NA|NA
TGCGCAAGCAGCCCCAACAACCGAATCCCCGGGTTTACTGAAGCTTTCTTT
CASSPNNRIPGFTEAFF
>TRBJ2-5|TRBV7-2|TRBD1|many
TGTGCCAGCGGCCGACAGGGAGTGGAGACCCAGTACTTC
CASGRQGVETQYF
>TRBJ2-3|TRBV5-1|NA|few
TGCGCCAGCAGCTCACCTACTAAAGCGACAGATACGCAGTATTTT
CASSSPTKATDTQYF
>TRBJ1-1|TRBV4-3|NA|NA
TGCGCCAGCAGCCAAGACCTCCCCACTGAAGCTTTCTTT
CASSQDLPTEAFF